This TCR beta chain is drawn from a study of siplizumab effects on memory and regulatory T cells. Whole-study results and caveats: Naive T cells were seemingly more diverse than memory cells, and major contributions to the alloresponse seemed to be made by them. No more than a minor fraction of alloreactive clones could be traced back to unstimulated subsets. Suppressive activity of Tregs proliferating in siplizumab cultures remained unconfirmed.

The table came from immunoSEQ multiplex PCR; TCRdb's copy has only in-frame clones and leaves some out. The repertoire includes about 63,000 clones, approximately 87% of them detected once, and more than 3.5% sits in the top ten. In a few donor pairs, unstimulated naive, memory, effector memory and TEMRA subsets were sequenced. Notes on this clone: Antigen: not known.

Germline V gene lookup returns CDR1 SGHVS and CDR2 FQNEAQ. The CDR3 has 16 residues. Trimming pared 2 bases from V and 0 bases from J, leaving 12 bases between. This receptor was taken from a human donor in good health. Sequencing was carried out using memory CD4+ T cells sorted from blood. The V and J genes are TRBV7-8 and TRBJ2-3, with D perhaps matching TRBD2 (7 bases). This CDR3 reads CASSLWGGISTDTQYF. For the CDR3, the DNA is TGTGCCAGCAGCTTATGGGGGGGCATTAGCACAGATACGCAGTATTTT.